The rows below give T cell receptor beta chains drawn from one sample of a study of OX40 agonist ivuxolimab in advanced cancers. Assay used: immunoSEQ multiplex PCR; TCRdb lists only in-frame clones, some missing. The table has around 61,000 clones, approximately 77% seen once. The source material was CD4+ or CD8+ T cells sorted from blood, sampled in a trial of the OX40 agonist ivuxolimab. These receptors were taken from an adult with an advanced solid tumor such as melanoma, head and neck, liver or kidney cancer. The CDR3 runs from the conserved cysteine through the conserved F or W. The D gene is left open where the match is weak. A row's size may be missing; if present it is once, few, many or a size class.

d_call	v_call	j_call	clone_size	cdr3_aa	cdr3_nt
.	TRBV7-9	TRBJ1-1	.	CASSKDFF	TGTGCCAGCAGCAAGGACTTCTTT
TRBD2	TRBV7-2	TRBJ2-7	few	CASSNSGSMYEQYF	TGTGCCAGCAGCAACAGCGGGAGTATGTACGAGCAGTACTTC
.	TRBV10-1	TRBJ2-7	.	CASSERGTEGRYEQYF	TGCGCCAGCAGTGAGCGGGGGACCGAAGGCAGATACGAGCAGTACTTC
.	TRBV28	TRBJ1-5	.	CASLLSGGYQPQHF	TGTGCCAGTCTACTAAGTGGGGGCTATCAGCCCCAGCATTTT
.	TRBV18	TRBJ2-3	.	CASSRSTDTQYF	TGTGCCAGCTCCCGAAGCACAGATACGCAGTATTTT
.	TRBV18	TRBJ2-7	.	CASSPTESSYEQYF	TGTGCCAGCTCACCGACGGAGAGCTCCTACGAGCAGTACTTC
.	TRBV5-5	TRBJ2-4	.	CASSLGHLGTIQYF	TGTGCCAGCAGCTTGGGTCACCTAGGTACCATTCAGTACTTC
TRBD1	TRBV30	TRBJ2-7	few	CAWSPGTVAYEQYF	TGTGCCTGGAGCCCCGGGACAGTGGCCTACGAGCAGTACTTC
TRBD1	TRBV27	TRBJ2-5	.	CASSPWDRKETQYF	TGTGCCAGCAGTCCTTGGGACAGGAAAGAGACCCAGTACTTC
TRBD1	TRBV5-1	TRBJ2-6	.	CASSLEGQGGGSGANVLTF	TGCGCCAGCAGCTTGGAAGGACAGGGTGGCGGCTCTGGGGCCAACGTCCTGACTTTC
.	TRBV19	TRBJ2-1	.	CASSTGEDPPSYNEQFF	TGTGCCAGTAGTACAGGCGAGGACCCACCCAGCTACAATGAGCAGTTCTTC
.	TRBV11-2	TRBJ1-2	once	CASSLDHNTLYGYTF	TGTGCCAGCAGCTTAGATCATAACACTCTCTATGGCTACACCTTC
TRBD2	TRBV7-9	TRBJ2-7	.	CASSLGAGGISYEQYF	TGTGCCAGCAGCTTAGGGGCGGGAGGGATCTCCTACGAGCAGTACTTC
.	TRBV7-2	TRBJ2-3	once	CASSLSGDYTDTQYF	TGTGCCAGCAGCTTAAGTGGGGATTACACAGATACGCAGTATTTT
.	TRBV2	TRBJ2-7	.	CASSGEATATEQYF	TGTGCCAGCAGTGGAGAGGCTACAGCCACCGAGCAGTACTTC
.	TRBV19	TRBJ1-6	.	CASSSPGQINSPLHF	TGTGCCAGTAGTAGCCCCGGACAGATTAATTCACCCCTCCACTTT
TRBD1	TRBV27	TRBJ2-1	.	CASSLMGQYLNEQFF	TGTGCCAGCAGTTTAATGGGACAGTATCTTAATGAGCAGTTCTTC
TRBD2	TRBV7-9	TRBJ2-7	once	CASSPPLGRVYEQYF	TGTGCCAGCAGCCCACCCCTCGGGAGGGTTTACGAGCAGTACTTC
TRBD1	TRBV7-3	TRBJ2-5	.	CASSPGGPGGGETQYF	TGTGCCAGCAGCCCCGGGGGTCCAGGGGGCGGCGAGACCCAGTACTTC
.	TRBV4-1	TRBJ2-7	few	CASSQGRAPGVEQYF	TGCGCCAGCAGCCAAGGACGAGCCCCAGGGGTCGAGCAGTACTTC
.	TRBV19	TRBJ1-2	.	CASTLRGMDGYTF	TGTGCCAGTACCCTCCGGGGTATGGATGGCTACACCTTC
.	TRBV11-1	TRBJ2-5	.	CASSLGGIQETQYF	TGTGCCAGCAGCTTGGGCGGAATACAAGAGACCCAGTACTTC
.	TRBV5-4	TRBJ1-5	.	CASSLDGGGNQPQHF	TGTGCCAGCAGCTTGGACGGAGGGGGTAATCAGCCCCAGCATTTT
.	TRBV6-4	TRBJ2-3	.	CASSDQAGDTQYF	TGTGCCAGCAGTGACCAGGCAGGGGATACGCAGTATTTT
.	TRBV5-1	TRBJ2-3	.	CASSLLQDSTDTQYF	TGCGCCAGCAGCTTGTTGCAGGACAGCACAGATACGCAGTATTTT
.	TRBV7-2	TRBJ2-5	.	CASSLRDGGTQYF	TGTGCCAGCAGCTTAAGGGACGGCGGGACCCAGTACTTC
TRBD2	TRBV7-2	TRBJ2-7	.	CASSSTPGLVEQYF	TGTGCCAGCAGCTCCACCCCGGGACTAGTCGAGCAGTACTTC
.	TRBV5-1	TRBJ2-5	.	CASRAPGGRQTQYF	TGCGCCAGCCGGGCCCCAGGAGGGAGACAGACCCAGTACTTC
.	TRBV5-1	TRBJ1-2	.	CASSGLGSSYDGYTF	TGCGCCAGCAGCGGACTCGGCTCGTCGTATGATGGCTACACCTTC
.	TRBV6-6	TRBJ2-2	.	CASTSGTNTGELFF	TGTGCCAGCACCTCGGGGACGAACACCGGGGAGCTGTTTTTT
.	TRBV18	TRBJ2-7	.	CASSLSAYEQYF	TGTGCCAGCTCCCTCTCAGCTTACGAGCAGTACTTC
.	TRBV29-1	TRBJ2-1	.	CSVEEGAGTEQFF	TGCAGCGTTGAAGAGGGGGCAGGGACTGAGCAGTTCTTC
.	TRBV30	TRBJ1-5	.	CAWSVAGRTNQPQHF	TGTGCCTGGAGTGTAGCTGGCAGGACGAATCAGCCCCAGCATTTT
.	TRBV7-8	TRBJ1-2	.	CASTKRRDNYGYTF	TGTGCCAGCACTAAAAGGAGGGACAACTATGGCTACACCTTC
.	TRBV28	TRBJ1-4	.	CASRDTNMKLFF	TGTGCCAGCCGGGACACAAATATGAAACTGTTTTTT
.	TRBV2	TRBJ2-3	.	CASSPHTDTQYF	TGTGCCAGCAGTCCTCACACAGATACGCAGTATTTT
.	TRBV7-2	TRBJ2-5	.	CASSPPGAQETQYF	TGTGCCAGCAGCCCCCCGGGGGCTCAAGAGACCCAGTACTTC
TRBD1	TRBV6-5	TRBJ2-7	once	CASSYSIGTGMHF	TGTGCCAGCAGTTACTCGATAGGGACAGGGATGCACTTC
TRBD1	TRBV19	TRBJ1-5	.	CASSKRDRGYSNQPQHF	TGTGCCAGTAGTAAAAGGGACAGAGGATATAGCAATCAGCCCCAGCATTTT